This T cell receptor beta chain comes out of a study of long-term antiretroviral therapy in people with HIV. Study outcomes and limitations: Dominating the repertoire at all time points were the clones that expanded before ART. CDR3 length ranges were narrower in HIV repertoires than in controls.

Running of the v3.0 immunoSEQ assay took place at survey level. Profiling relied on immunoSEQ multiplex PCR, and the TCRdb table lists in-frame clones only, not all of them. Of 35,000 to 40,000 clones in the sample, over 80% were seen once. Remarks on this clone: Antigen unknown. Other DNA sequences of this sample code for an identical CDR3.

Without exception, participants with HIV were treated in the United States. This TCR was recovered from a man aged 18 to 29 with HIV. The specimen comprised unsorted PBMCs, sampled 1.5 years after starting antiretroviral therapy.

The CDR3 is CASTPTGGIYEQYF. The CDR3 DNA sequence: TGTGCCAGTACGCCGACAGGGGGTATCTACGAGCAGTACTTC. The chain couples TRBV19 to TRBJ2-7, with 9 bases matching TRBD1. V trimming: 7 bases; J trimming: 3 bases; junction bases outside the gene matches: 7. Germline V gene lookup returns CDR1 LNHDA and CDR2 SQIVND (reference sequence). This CDR3 spans 14 amino acids. Complete variable domain (other parts from reference TRBV19 and TRBJ2-7): DGGITQSPKYLFRKEGQNVTLSCEQNLNHDAMYWYRQDPGQGLRLIYYSQIVNDFQKGDIAEGYSVSREKKESFPLTVTSAQKNPTAFYLCASTPTGGIYEQYFGPGTRLTVT.